This entry features one T cell receptor (beta chain) sequence. The antigen remains undetermined. TCRdb called the 5' RACE reads again in MiXCR, with one record for every CDR3 protein. Of 75,000 or so distinct CDR3 sequences detected, approximately 8.1% appear once; the ten largest clones hold under 8%. This sample is drawn from a study of spatial heterogeneity in lung cancer. Across the whole study: In raw reads, more than 9.5 appearances on average were recorded for each unique TCR and UMI combination.

Germline lookup yields CDR1 KGHSH and CDR2 LQKENI. V lost 3 bases and J lost 7, with 13 bases in between. The CDR3 sequence is 13 residues long. Study-level points and caveats: Ubiquitous expanded tumor TCRs surfaced in blood more at resection than they did at follow-up.

Time point here: sample taken at primary tumor resection. The donors, about 74 patients with untreated early-stage non-small cell lung cancer, provided the samples. This specimen consisted of PBMCs, obtained at surgery. J is TRBJ2-7 and V is TRBV18, with D possibly TRBD2 on 5 matching bases. The receptor was derived from a male donor with early-stage non-small cell lung cancer. In DNA form, the CDR3 reads TGTGCCAGCTCACCCCTTGGTCCGGGGGAGCAGTACTTC. Translation gives CASSPLGPGEQYF.